A single T cell receptor beta chain is shown here with its context. The source of the sample is a study of human T cells and chemical hapten exposure. J lost 3 bases, V lost 2 bases, and 2 bases had no gene match. Per germline, CDR1 SGDLS and CDR2 YYNGEE. The CDR3 loop spans 13 amino acids. Time point reported: patch test 1, 2 weeks after DPC sensitization. Treatment: therapeutic diphenylcyclopropenone sensitization with weekly scalp DPC. TCRdb itself ran the RACE reads through MiXCR, one entry per CDR3 protein. The sample has approximately 400,000 distinct CDR3 sequences; around 4.8% are singletons. The TCR sequence derives from a woman between 45 and 60 years old with alopecia areata. Some clones in this sample may be carry-over from other donors' samples. The rearrangement joins TRBV9 to TRBJ2-7, with 7 bases that match TRBD2. The source was whole blood, collected in connection with sensitization to the hapten diphenylcyclopropenone (DPC). The CDR3 here is CASSVREGYEQYF. CDR3 DNA: TGTGCCAGCAGCGTTAGGGAGGGCTACGAGCAGTACTTC.